The 13 T cell receptor beta chains listed next were all sequenced from one sample in a study of shared clonotypes between healthy human individuals. Profiled with immunoSEQ multiplex PCR; TCRdb holds only in-frame clones, not every one. The sample lists millions of clones, about 92% occurring once. The material sequenced was naive CD4+ T cells sorted from blood. The sample's subset: CD45RA+ positively selected. The receptors come from a man aged 18 to 35 in good health.

This chain links TRBV19 with TRBJ2-1; D call uncertain. Germline V lookup: CDR1 LNHDA, CDR2 SQIVND (reference sequence). Between the trimmed V and J ends, which lost 3 bases and 4 bases, there was a span of 13 bases. The CDR3 totals 15 residues. The CDR3 DNA reads TGTGCCAGTAGTATTGGGCCAGGATCATACAATGAGCAGTTCTTC. Translated: CASSIGPGSYNEQFF.

V is TRBV10-3 and J is TRBJ1-5; 10 nucleotides match TRBD1. CDR1 and CDR2 from the germline V gene are ENHRY and SYGVKD. V was pared by 0 bases and J by 2 bases, with 7 bases of the junction left unmatched. The CDR3 has 18 residues. For the CDR3, the DNA is TGTGCCATCAGTGAGTCGTCCGGGACAGGGGTCGGCAATCAGCCCCAGCATTTT. Its protein product is CAISESSGTGVGNQPQHF.

The rearrangement joins TRBV30 to TRBJ2-7; 9 bases line up with TRBD1. CDR3 length equals 15 residues. V was pared by 2 bases and J by 2 bases, with 7 bases of the junction left unmatched. Germline values: CDR1 GTSNPN, CDR2 SVGIG (reference sequence). CDR3 sequence: CAWSRGQGGPYEQYF. In DNA form, the CDR3 reads TGTGCCTGGAGTCGGGGACAGGGCGGACCCTACGAGCAGTACTTC.

V and J are TRBV7-2 and TRBJ2-3, with a weak D call TRBD2 (6 bases). Trimming pared 5 bases from V and 2 bases from J, leaving 14 bases between. Germline loops: CDR1 SGHTA, CDR2 FQGNSA. This CDR3 has 15 residues. The CDR3, as DNA: TGTGCCAGCAGCACCCGTGCGGGAATCACAGATACGCAGTATTTT. Encoded protein: CASSTRAGITDTQYF.

The CDR3 DNA follows: TGTGCCAGCAGCTCGAATTCCCTGGGCCTACCCCTGCACACGGATACGCAGTATTTT. Its protein is CASSSNSLGLPLHTDTQYF. This chain uses TRBV13 with TRBJ2-3; D not resolved. The V gene lost 4 bases and the J gene lost 6 bases, with 29 bases spanning the gap. The CDR3 runs 19 residues. Per germline, CDR1 PRHDT and CDR2 FYEKMQ (reference sequence).

J is TRBJ2-5 and V is TRBV5-1; D is unresolved. This CDR3 is 13 amino acids long. Trimming stripped 5 bases from V and 5 bases from J, with 13 bases between. The germline V gene encodes CDR1 SGHRS and CDR2 YFSETQ. The CDR3 protein is CASRRTSEETQYF. DNA of the CDR3: TGCGCCAGCAGAAGGACGTCGGAGGAGACCCAGTACTTC. The whole variable domain, remainder taken from reference TRBV5-1 and TRBJ2-5, is KAGVTQTPRYLIKTRGQQVTLSCSPISGHRSVSWYQQTPGQGLQFLFEYFSETQRNKGNFPGRFSGRQFSNSRSEMNVSTLELGDSALYLCASRRTSEETQYFGPGTRLLVL.

Written as DNA, the CDR3 is TGCGCCAGCAGCACACAACAGGGGAGCGAGCAGTACTTC. This gives the protein CASSTQQGSEQYF. The chain recombines TRBV5-1 with TRBJ2-7, with TRBD1 matching 7 bases. V lost 4 bases to trimming and J lost 6 bases; unmatched junction nucleotides: 7. In germline, CDR1 is SGHRS, CDR2 YFSETQ. CDR3 length equals 13 residues.

This rearrangement joins TRBV27 to TRBJ1-1; unclear D gene. The CDR3 runs 14 residues. Trimming cost V 4 bases and J 2 bases, with 11 bases left between them. The germline CDR1 and CDR2 sequences are MNHEY and SMNVEV (reference sequence). The CDR3 region is CASSSPPGNTEAFF. CDR3 in DNA: TGTGCCAGCAGTTCCCCCCCAGGAAACACTGAAGCTTTCTTT.

The chain couples TRBV7-9 to TRBJ1-1; tentatively, D is TRBD1 (5 bases). V was trimmed by 5 bases and J by 1 base, leaving 14 bases between them. The CDR3 contains 15 residues. Germline CDR1 is SEHNR and CDR2 is FQNEAQ (reference sequence). CDR3 residues: CASSRTTEKNTEAFF. CDR3 nucleotide sequence: TGTGCCAGCAGCCGAACGACAGAAAAGAACACTGAAGCTTTCTTT.

CDR3 sequence: CASSILTGQTNEKLFF. CDR3 sequence (DNA): TGTGCCAGCAGCATCCTAACAGGGCAAACTAATGAAAAACTGTTTTTT. The J gene is TRBJ1-4, the V gene TRBV7-8; weak D call: TRBD1 (6 bases). Trimming removed 5 bases from V and 1 base from J, with 14 bases in between. The CDR3 has 16 amino acids. Germline values: CDR1 SGHVS, CDR2 FQNEAQ.

The genes are TRBV27 and TRBJ2-7; TRBD1 matches at 7 bases. Germline V CDR1 and CDR2: MNHEY, SMNVEV (reference sequence). The CDR3 covers 12 residues. The J segment lost 6 bases and the V segment lost 4 bases, leaving 3 bases of the junction unmatched. The CDR3 sequence: CASSSRTGEQYF. The CDR3 coding sequence is TGTGCCAGCAGTTCCCGGACAGGCGAGCAGTACTTC.

The chain links TRBV6-5 to TRBJ2-7, with 9 bases identical to TRBD1. This CDR3 contains 14 residues. Germline CDR1 is MNHEY and CDR2 is SVGAGI. V lost 5 bases to trimming and J lost 3 bases; unmatched junction nucleotides: 5. In DNA form, the CDR3 reads TGTGCCAGCAGTCAACAGGGACAGGGCTACGAGCAGTACTTC. This sequence encodes CASSQQGQGYEQYF.

The rearrangement joins TRBV10-2 to TRBJ2-7; 13 positions match TRBD2. V lost 10 bases and J lost 6; bases outside the gene matches: 6. From germline, CDR1 is WSHSY and CDR2 SAAADI. CDR3 length: 13 amino acids. CDR3 bases: TGCGCCACTCGGACTAGCGGGAGTAGCGAGCAGTACTTC. It translates to CATRTSGSSEQYF.